This paragraph reports one T cell receptor beta chain. What it binds is unknown. The method was immunoSEQ multiplex PCR; TCRdb's version includes in-frame clones alone and lacks a portion of them. The data contain over 150,000 clones, 90% of them singletons. The sample belongs to a study of T cell responses to AZD1222 COVID-19 vaccine. Across the study: Second-dose schedules of about 4 or about 12 weeks were combined.

V lost 1 base and J lost 3, with 7 bases in between. This CDR3 region has 13 residues. CDR1 and CDR2 (germline): MNHNS, SASEGT. Study-level points and caveats: Spike was spanned by vaccine-associated CD4 TCRs, which were dominant at 160-218 and 743-854. Donors in the cohort were predominantly white British and more often female, and clonal diversity was possibly underestimated. Nearly half of spike-specific TCRs reportedly go after variant regions that carry no mutations.

The receptor comes from an adult in good health. Source: peripheral blood, taken on day 0 of AZD1222 vaccination. V usage is TRBV6-1 and J usage is TRBJ2-7, with a tentative D call TRBD2 (5 bases). The CDR3 bases are TGTGCCAGCAGTGAAGACGGGATCTACGAGCAGTACTTC. Its translation: CASSEDGIYEQYF.